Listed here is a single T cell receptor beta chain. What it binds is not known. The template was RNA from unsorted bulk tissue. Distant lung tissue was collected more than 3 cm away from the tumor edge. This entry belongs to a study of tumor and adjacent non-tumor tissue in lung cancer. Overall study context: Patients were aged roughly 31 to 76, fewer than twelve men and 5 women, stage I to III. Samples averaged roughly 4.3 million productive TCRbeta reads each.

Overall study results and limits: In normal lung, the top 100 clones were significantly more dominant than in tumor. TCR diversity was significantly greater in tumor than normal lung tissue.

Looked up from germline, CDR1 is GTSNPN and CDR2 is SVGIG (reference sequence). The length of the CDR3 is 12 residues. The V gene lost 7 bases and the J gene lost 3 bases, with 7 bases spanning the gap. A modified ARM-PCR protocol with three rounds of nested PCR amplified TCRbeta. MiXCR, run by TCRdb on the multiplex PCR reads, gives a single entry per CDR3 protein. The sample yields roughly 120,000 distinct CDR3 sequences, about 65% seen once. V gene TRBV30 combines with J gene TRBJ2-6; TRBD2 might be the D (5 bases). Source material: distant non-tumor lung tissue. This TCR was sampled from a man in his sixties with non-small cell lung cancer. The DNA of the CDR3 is TGTGCCTCGAGGGTTGGGGCCAACGTCCTGACTTTC. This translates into CASRVGANVLTF.